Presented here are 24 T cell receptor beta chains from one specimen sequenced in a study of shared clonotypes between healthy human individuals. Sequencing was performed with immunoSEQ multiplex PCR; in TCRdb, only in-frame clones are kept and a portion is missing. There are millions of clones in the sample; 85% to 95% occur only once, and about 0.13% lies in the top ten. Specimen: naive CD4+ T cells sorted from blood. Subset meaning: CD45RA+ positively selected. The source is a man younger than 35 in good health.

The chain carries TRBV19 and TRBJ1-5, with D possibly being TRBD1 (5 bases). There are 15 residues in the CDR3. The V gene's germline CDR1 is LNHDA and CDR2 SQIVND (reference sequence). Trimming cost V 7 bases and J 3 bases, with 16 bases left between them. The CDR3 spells CASTIERGFNQPQHF. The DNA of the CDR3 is TGTGCCAGTACCATCGAGAGGGGATTCAATCAGCCCCAGCATTTT.

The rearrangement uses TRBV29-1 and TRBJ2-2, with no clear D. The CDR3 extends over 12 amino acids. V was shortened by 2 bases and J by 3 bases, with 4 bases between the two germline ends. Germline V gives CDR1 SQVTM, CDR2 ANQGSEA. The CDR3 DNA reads TGCAGCGTTGAATGGGACACCGGGGAGCTGTTTTTT. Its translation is CSVEWDTGELFF.

CDR3 DNA sequence: TGTGCCAGCAGTACCCCGGCTGCAAATGAGCAGTTCTTC. This codes for CASSTPAANEQFF. The chain has TRBV6-5 and TRBJ2-1, with no clear D. The CDR3 has 13 residues. Trimming pared 5 bases from V and 7 bases from J, leaving 12 bases between. Germline values: CDR1 MNHEY, CDR2 SVGAGI.

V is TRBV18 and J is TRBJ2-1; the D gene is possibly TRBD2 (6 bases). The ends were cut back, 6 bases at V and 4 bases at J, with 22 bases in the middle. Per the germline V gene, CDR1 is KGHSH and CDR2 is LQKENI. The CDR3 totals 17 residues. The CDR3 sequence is CASSILGPETRYNEQFF. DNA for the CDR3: TGTGCCAGCTCGATCTTAGGCCCAGAGACTAGATACAATGAGCAGTTCTTC.

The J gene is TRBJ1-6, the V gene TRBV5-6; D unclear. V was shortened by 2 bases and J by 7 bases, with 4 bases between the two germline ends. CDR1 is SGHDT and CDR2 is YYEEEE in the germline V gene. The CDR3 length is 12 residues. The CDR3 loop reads CASSFGNSPLHF. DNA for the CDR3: TGTGCCAGCAGCTTCGGGAATTCACCCCTCCACTTT.

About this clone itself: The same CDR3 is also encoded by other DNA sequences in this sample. CDR3 sequence: CASSPNYSGNTIYF. The DNA for the CDR3 is TGTGCCAGCAGCCCCAACTACTCTGGAAACACCATATATTTT. The V call is TRBV7-9, the J call TRBJ1-3, with D unclear. CDR1 is SEHNR and CDR2 is FQNEAQ in the germline V gene (reference sequence). Trimming shortened V by 5 bases and J by 0 bases, and 8 bases separated the two germline ends. The CDR3 is 14 residues long.

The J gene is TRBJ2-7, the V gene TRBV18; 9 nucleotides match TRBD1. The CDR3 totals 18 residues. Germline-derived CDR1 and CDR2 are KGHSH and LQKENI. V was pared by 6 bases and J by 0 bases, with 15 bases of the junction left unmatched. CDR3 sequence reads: CASSPLPGQGSSSYEQYF. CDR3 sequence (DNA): TGTGCCAGCTCGCCTCTACCGGGACAGGGATCGAGCTCCTACGAGCAGTACTTC. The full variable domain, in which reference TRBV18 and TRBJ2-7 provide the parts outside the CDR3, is NAGVMQNPRHLVRRRGQEARLRCSPMKGHSHVYWYRQLPEEGLKFMVYLQKENIIDESGMPKERFSAEFPKEGPSILRIQQVVRGDSAAYFCASSPLPGQGSSSYEQYFGPGTRLTVT.

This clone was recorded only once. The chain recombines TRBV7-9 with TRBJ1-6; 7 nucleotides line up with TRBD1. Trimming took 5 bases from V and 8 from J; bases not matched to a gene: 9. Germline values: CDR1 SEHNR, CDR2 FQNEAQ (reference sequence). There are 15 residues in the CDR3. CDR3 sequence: CASSPRRGRDSPLHF. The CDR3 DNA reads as TGTGCCAGCAGCCCCCGGAGGGGGCGAGATTCACCCCTCCACTTT.

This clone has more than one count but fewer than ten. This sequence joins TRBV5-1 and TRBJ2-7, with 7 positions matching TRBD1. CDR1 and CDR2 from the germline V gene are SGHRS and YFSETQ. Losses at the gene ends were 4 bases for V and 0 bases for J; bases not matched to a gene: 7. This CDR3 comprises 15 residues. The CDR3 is CASSQGVSSSYEQYF. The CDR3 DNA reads TGCGCCAGCAGCCAGGGGGTTTCGAGCTCCTACGAGCAGTACTTC.

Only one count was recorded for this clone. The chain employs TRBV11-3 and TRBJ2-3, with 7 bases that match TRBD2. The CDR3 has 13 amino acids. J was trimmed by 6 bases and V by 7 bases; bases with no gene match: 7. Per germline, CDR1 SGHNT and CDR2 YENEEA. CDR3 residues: CASIWTSLDTQYF. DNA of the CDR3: TGTGCCAGCATCTGGACTAGTTTGGATACGCAGTATTTT.

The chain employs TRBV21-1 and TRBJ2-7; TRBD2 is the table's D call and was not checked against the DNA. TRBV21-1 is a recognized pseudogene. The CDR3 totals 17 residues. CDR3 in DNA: TGTGCCAGCACTTCTAAGGTAGGCGGGAGGGCCTCCTACGAGCAGTACTTC. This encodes CASTSKVGGRASYEQYF.

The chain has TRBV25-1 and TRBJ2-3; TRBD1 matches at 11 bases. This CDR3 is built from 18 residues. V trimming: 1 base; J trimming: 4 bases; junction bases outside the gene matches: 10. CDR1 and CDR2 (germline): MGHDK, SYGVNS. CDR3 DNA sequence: TGTGCCAGCAGTGAATGGGGCTCCGGGACAGGGGGGGCAGATACGCAGTATTTT. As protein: CASSEWGSGTGGADTQYF.

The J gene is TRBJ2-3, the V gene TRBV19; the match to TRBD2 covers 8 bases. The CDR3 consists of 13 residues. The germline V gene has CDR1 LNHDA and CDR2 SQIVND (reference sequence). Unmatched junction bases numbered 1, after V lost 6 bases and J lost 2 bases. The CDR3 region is CASRLAVTDTQYF. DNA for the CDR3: TGTGCCAGTAGACTAGCGGTCACAGATACGCAGTATTTT.

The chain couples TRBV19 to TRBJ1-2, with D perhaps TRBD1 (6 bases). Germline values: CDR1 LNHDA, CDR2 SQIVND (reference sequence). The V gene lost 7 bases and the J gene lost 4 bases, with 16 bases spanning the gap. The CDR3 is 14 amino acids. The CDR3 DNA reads TGTGCCAGTACGGGACAAGGTTGGACCTATGGCTACACCTTC. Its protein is CASTGQGWTYGYTF.

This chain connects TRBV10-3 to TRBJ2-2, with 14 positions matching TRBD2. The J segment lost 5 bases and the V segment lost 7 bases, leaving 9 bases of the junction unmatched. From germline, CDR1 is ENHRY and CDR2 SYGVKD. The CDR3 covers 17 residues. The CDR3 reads CAIKGTSGGPGTGELFF. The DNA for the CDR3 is TGTGCCATCAAAGGGACTAGCGGGGGCCCGGGGACCGGGGAGCTGTTTTTT.

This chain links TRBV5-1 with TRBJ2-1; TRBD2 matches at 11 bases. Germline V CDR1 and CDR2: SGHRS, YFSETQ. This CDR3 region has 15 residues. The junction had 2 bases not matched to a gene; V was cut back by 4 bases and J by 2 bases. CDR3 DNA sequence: TGCGCCAGCAGCATGGGACTAGCGGCCTACAATGAGCAGTTCTTC. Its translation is CASSMGLAAYNEQFF.

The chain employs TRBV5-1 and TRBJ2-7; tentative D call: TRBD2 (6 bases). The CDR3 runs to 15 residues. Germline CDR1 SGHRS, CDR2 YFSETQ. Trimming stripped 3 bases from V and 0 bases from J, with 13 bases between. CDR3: CASSSLATSSYEQYF. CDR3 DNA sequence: TGCGCCAGCAGCTCACTAGCAACGAGCTCCTACGAGCAGTACTTC.

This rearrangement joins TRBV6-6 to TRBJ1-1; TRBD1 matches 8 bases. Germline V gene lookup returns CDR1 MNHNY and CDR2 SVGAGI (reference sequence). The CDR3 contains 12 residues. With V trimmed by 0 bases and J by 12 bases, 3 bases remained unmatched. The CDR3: CASSYSDRGSFF. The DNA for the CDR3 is TGTGCCAGCAGTTACTCCGACAGGGGTTCTTTCTTT.

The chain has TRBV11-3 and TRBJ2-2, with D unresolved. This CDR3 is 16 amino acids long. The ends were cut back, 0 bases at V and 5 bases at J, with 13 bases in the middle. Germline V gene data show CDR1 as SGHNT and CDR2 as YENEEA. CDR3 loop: CASSLETPTVTGELFF. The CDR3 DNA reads TGTGCCAGCAGCTTAGAAACACCGACTGTAACCGGGGAGCTGTTTTTT.

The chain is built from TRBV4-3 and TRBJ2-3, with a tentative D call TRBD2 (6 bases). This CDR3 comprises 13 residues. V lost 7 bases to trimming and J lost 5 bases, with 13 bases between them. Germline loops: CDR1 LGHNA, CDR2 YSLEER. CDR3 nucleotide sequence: TGCGCCAGCACCGGGAGTGGAGGAGATACGCAGTATTTT. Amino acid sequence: CASTGSGGDTQYF.

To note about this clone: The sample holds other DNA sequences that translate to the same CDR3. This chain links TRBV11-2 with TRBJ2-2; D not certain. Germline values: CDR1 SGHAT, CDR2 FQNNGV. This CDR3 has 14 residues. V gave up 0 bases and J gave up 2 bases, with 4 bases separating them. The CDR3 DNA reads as TGTGCCAGCAGCTTAGAGGGAAACACCGGGGAGCTGTTTTTT. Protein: CASSLEGNTGELFF.

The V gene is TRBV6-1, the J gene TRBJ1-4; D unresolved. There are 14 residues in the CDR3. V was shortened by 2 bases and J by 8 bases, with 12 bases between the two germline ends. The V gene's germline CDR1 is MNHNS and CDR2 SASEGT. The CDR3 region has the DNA TGTGCCAGCAGTGAAATGGGGATCGCGGAAAAACTGTTTTTT. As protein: CASSEMGIAEKLFF.

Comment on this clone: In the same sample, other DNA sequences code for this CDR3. The CDR3 region is CASSLGGLAPYEQYF. The CDR3 DNA reads as TGTGCCAGCAGTTTAGGGGGACTAGCGCCCTACGAGCAGTACTTC. This chain connects TRBV27 to TRBJ2-7; TRBD2 matches 10 bases. CDR3 size: 15 residues. Germline V gives CDR1 MNHEY, CDR2 SMNVEV (reference sequence). The V and J ends lost 2 bases and 2 bases, in that order; junction bases with no gene match: 3.

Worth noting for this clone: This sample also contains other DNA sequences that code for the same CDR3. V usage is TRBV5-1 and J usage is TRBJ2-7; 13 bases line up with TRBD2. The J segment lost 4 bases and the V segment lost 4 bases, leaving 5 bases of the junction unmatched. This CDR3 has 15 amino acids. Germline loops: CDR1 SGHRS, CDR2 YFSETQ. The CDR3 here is CASSLGTSGTYEQYF. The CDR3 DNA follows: TGCGCCAGCAGCCTAGGGACTAGCGGGACTTACGAGCAGTACTTC.